This entry describes one T cell receptor beta chain. Its antigen is not yet known. Base quality data are lacking; no much larger clone is found one base away. This sample stems from a study of Ad26.COV2.S vaccination and SARS-CoV-2 variants (dated by TCRdb to about 2021). With regard to the full study: Donors in the vaccine arm were drawn from COV1001, a multicentre, randomized, double-blind, placebo-controlled phase I-IIa trial testing Ad26.COV2.S in healthy adults. A total of roughly 32 samples were included in the TCR-sequenced set, comprising around 19 Ad26.COV2.S vaccine recipients, 5 placebo recipients and 8 SARS-CoV-2 convalescent individuals. Trial participants were randomized into five groups of five: low-dose or high-dose Ad26.COV2.S given once or twice, or placebo on both occasions. Investigators remained blinded to trial group allocation during experiments and outcome assessment. Ad26.COV2.S was administered intramuscularly at a dose of 5x10^10 or 1x10^11 viral particles, either as one shot or as two shots given 56 days apart. TCRbeta repertoire sequencing was used to assess the specificity and breadth of SARS-CoV-2-reactive T cell receptors after Ad26.COV2.S vaccination.

Broad study findings and their caveats: Comparable non-spike TCR breadth was observed between vaccine and placebo recipients, consistent with only spike being contained in the vaccine. According to the authors, total T cell responses may have been underestimated by the TCR breadth and depth analyses. The study lacked the statistical power to compare responses across vaccine doses or regimens. Spike-specific TCR breadth was higher in Ad26.COV2.S recipients than in placebo recipients (P = 0.0014). After vaccination, spike-specific CD8+ and CD4+ T cell responses were reported to show substantial breadth.

Including cysteine and phenylalanine, the CDR3 has 15 amino acids. The read is trimmed to its CDR3 DNA, 45 bases read in frame from base 1. CDR1 SGHTA and CDR2 FQGNSA are derived from the germline V gene. V lost 2 bases and J lost 8 bases; the stretch between them is 16 bases long. The treatment or condition label of this sample denotes: 19 received Ad26.COV2.S at low or high dose, single or two shots; roughly five received placebo; per-sample allocation not given. Repertoires of vaccine and placebo recipients were sequenced from samples collected on day 63 after the first injection. In Cohort 1b, 20 to 25 adults aged 18-55 years were enrolled at a single site in Boston, USA, between 29 July and 7 August 2020. Ad26.COV2.S consisted of a replication-incompetent adenovirus type 26 vector by which a prefusion-stabilized SARS-CoV-2 spike protein from the original Wuhan strain was expressed. TCRbeta CDR3 regions were sequenced with the immunoSEQ Assay. After extraction, genomic DNA underwent amplification by bias-controlled multiplex PCR, followed by high-throughput sequencing. For the original study's pipeline: Collapsing and filtering of sequences were performed to quantify the absolute abundance of each unique TCRbeta CDR3 region. T cell fraction was estimated by normalization of TCRbeta template counts to usable DNA, with usable DNA being measured through amplification of reference genes present in all nucleated cells. Repertoire TCRs were annotated as SARS-CoV-2-specific by exact matching of V gene, CDR3 amino acid sequence and J gene to a known reactive TCR set. The reference SARS-CoV-2 TCR set was derived from MIRA and filtered for enrichment in COVID-19-positive ImmuneCODE repertoires, a step that removed public or cross-reactive TCRs. Using the MIRA antigens, annotated TCRs were further analysed by specific ORF or by position within an ORF. Breadth was defined as annotated unique rearrangements over total unique productive rearrangements; depth was the summed frequency of those rearrangements. Two-sided Wilcoxon rank-sum tests were used to compare TCR breadth between groups. This immuneACCESS table, as held by TCRdb, lists in-frame sequences with V and J called but not all clones. Of the missing ones, under half trace to an unresolved V gene in checked studies; the others have no known cause. That table is the source of V, J and clone size, and D and trimming were worked out from the DNA. This sample has around 400,000 clones in its table, and 90% of those were observed once. Clones ranked in the top ten supply 10% to 15% of the sample.

The clonotype was recovered from a person between 18 and 65 years old who received the Ad26.COV2.S COVID-19 vaccine or a placebo. Here the chain combines TRBV7-2 and TRBJ2-1; the D gene is perhaps TRBD2, on 6 matching bases. The material sequenced was peripheral blood, taken in a trial of Ad26.COV2.S vaccine versus placebo. The CDR3 corresponds to CASSLFMGGRDEQFF. The DNA reads TGTGCCAGCAGCTTATTCATGGGAGGTCGGGATGAGCAGTTCTTC. Joined to the reference TRBV7-2 and TRBJ2-1 proteins, this CDR3 gives the full variable domain: GAGVSQSPSNKVTEKGKDVELRCDPISGHTALYWYRQSLGQGLEFLIYFQGNSAPDKSGLPSDRFSAERTGGSVSTLTIQRTQQEDSAVYLCASSLFMGGRDEQFFGPGTRLTVL.